This TCR beta chain was captured by sequencing in a study of control samples from healthy donors and cancer patients (dated by TCRdb to the early 2020s). In this sample, this clone turned up once. Its antigen target is currently unknown. No much larger clone is present one base from it, and per-base qualities are unavailable. Library generation was performed with the immunoSEQ multiplex PCR assay. TCRdb took over this immuneACCESS table, retaining in-frame rearrangements with V and J assigned. Such tables are incomplete; in checked studies, under half of the missing clones stem from an unresolved V gene, and the remainder is unexplained. Across this sample there are roughly 100,000 clones, with approximately 92% seen only once. Around 3% of the sample comes from the top ten. The source material was blood. This TCR was sampled from a human donor in good health. The donor label of this sample is uncertain.

The DNA sequence is as follows: TGCGCCAGCAGCCAAGAGCGCAGGGTGCACTATGGCTACACCTTC. It is translated as CASSQERRVHYGYTF. The chain was built from TRBV4-1 and TRBJ1-2; the D gene is possibly TRBD1, with 5 bases matching. The CDR3 holds 15 amino acids from the cysteine to the phenylalanine. Only CDR3 DNA remains: 45 bases, in frame from the first base. According to the germline V gene, CDR1 reads MGHRA and CDR2 reads YSYEKL. The trim is 0 bases for V and 3 bases for J, with a gap of 11 bases between the germline ends.